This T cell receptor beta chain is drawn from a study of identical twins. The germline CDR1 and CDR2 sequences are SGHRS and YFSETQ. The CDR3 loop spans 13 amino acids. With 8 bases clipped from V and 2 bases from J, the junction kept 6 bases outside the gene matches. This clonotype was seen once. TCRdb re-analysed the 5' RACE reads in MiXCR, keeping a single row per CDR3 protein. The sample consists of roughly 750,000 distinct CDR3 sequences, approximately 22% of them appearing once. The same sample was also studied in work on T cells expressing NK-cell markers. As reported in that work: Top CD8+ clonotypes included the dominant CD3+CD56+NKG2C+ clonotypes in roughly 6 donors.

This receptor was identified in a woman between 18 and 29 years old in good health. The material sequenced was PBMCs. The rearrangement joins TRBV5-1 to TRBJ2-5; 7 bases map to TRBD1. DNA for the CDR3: TGCGCCAGTAAAATGACAGGGCAAGAGACCCAGTACTTC. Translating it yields CASKMTGQETQYF.